Ten or more counts support the clone carrying this T cell receptor beta chain. Its antigen is undetermined. Treatment of any kind had been given to no patient before thyroid surgery. This sample is drawn from a study of metastatic and nonmetastatic thyroid tumors. Across the whole study: Malignant and benign thyroid patients had repertoires compared in peripheral blood and tumor or nodule tissue.

In the authors' methods: Between-group CDR3 differences, defined by clinicopathological status, yielded a distant-metastasis classifier for papillary thyroid cancer. TCRdb re-called the PCR reads with MiXCR. Here the V and J calls rest on TCRdb's processing, not on the authors' analysis. The sample shows over 65,000 clones, 12% of them seen only once. Broader study findings: Malignant tumors reportedly showed significantly higher TCR beta diversity than benign nodules in both blood and tumor.

CDR3 length equals 13 residues. Germline V lookup: CDR1 SGHRS, CDR2 YFSETQ. V was clipped by 1 base and J by 5 bases, with 10 bases between them. The TCR originated in a female donor with papillary thyroid cancer or a benign thyroid nodule (not recorded which). Some clones in this sample may be carry-over from other donors' samples. Sequencing used tumor tissue. The genes are TRBV5-1 and TRBJ2-7; maybe TRBD1 (6 bases). In DNA, the CDR3 is TGCGCCAGCAGCTTGCTCAGGGGAGACGAGCAGTACTTC. Translation gives CASSLLRGDEQYF.